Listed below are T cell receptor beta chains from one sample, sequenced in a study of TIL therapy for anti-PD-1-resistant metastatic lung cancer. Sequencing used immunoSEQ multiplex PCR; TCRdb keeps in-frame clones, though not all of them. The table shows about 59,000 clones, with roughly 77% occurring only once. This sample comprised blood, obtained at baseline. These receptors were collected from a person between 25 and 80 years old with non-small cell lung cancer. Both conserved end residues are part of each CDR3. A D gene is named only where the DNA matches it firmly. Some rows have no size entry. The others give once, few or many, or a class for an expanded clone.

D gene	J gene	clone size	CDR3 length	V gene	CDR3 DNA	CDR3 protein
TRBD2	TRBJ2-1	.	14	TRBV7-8	TGTGCCAGCAGCATGGGACTAGCGGGAGTTGAGCAGTTCTTC	CASSMGLAGVEQFF
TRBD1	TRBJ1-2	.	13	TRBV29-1	TGCAGCGCAAGACAGGGGGCTTCCTATGGCTACACCTTC	CSARQGASYGYTF
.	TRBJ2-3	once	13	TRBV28	TGTGCCAGCAGTCCGGGACTGGCTGGTACGCAGTATTTT	CASSPGLAGTQYF
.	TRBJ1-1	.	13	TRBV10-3	TGTGCCGTAGGTCAGGGAATGAACACTGAAGCTTTCTTT	CAVGQGMNTEAFF
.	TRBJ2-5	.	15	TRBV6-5	TGTGCCAGCAGTCACCCTAGGAGTAGTCAAGAGACCCAGTACTTC	CASSHPRSSQETQYF
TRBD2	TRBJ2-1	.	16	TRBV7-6	TGTGCCAGCAGCTTAGCCCTAGGACTAGTAGGTGGTGAGCAGTTCTTC	CASSLALGLVGGEQFF
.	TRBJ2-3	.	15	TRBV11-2	TGTGCCAGCAGCTTGGGGTCTGGAGGCACAGATACGCAGTATTTT	CASSLGSGGTDTQYF
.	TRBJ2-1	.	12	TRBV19	TGTGCCACCTCTTGGAGTCTCAATGAGCAGTTCTTC	CATSWSLNEQFF
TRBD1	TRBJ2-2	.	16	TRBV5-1	TGCGCCAGCAGCCCAATCCCACAGGGGAGCACCGGGGAGCTGTTTTTT	CASSPIPQGSTGELFF
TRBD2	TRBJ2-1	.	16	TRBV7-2	TGTGCCAGCAGCCCCGTGTGGGCTAGCGGGAGCAATGAGCAGTTCTTC	CASSPVWASGSNEQFF
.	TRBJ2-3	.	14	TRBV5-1	TGCGCCAGCAGCCTCGACCTGGGTCCAGATACGCAGTATTTT	CASSLDLGPDTQYF
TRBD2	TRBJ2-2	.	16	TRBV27	TGTGCCAGCAGTTTAGCGGGAGGGCCGTCAGCCGGGGAGCTGTTTTTT	CASSLAGGPSAGELFF
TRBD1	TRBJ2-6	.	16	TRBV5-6	TGTGCCAGCAGGGGTAAGGGGGCGCGTGGGGCCAACGTCCTGACTTTC	CASRGKGARGANVLTF
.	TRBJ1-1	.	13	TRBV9	TGTGCCAGCAGCGTAGGGATGGTCACTGAAGCTTTCTTT	CASSVGMVTEAFF
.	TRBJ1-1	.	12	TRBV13	TGTGCCAGCAGCTTACTGAACACTGAAGCTTTCTTT	CASSLLNTEAFF
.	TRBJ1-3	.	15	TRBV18	TGTGCCAGCTCGCGCAGGGAACGGACTGGAAACACCATATATTTT	CASSRRERTGNTIYF
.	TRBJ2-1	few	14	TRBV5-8	TGTGCCAGCAGCTTGGTGCGGGGGCCGGATGAGCAGTTCTTC	CASSLVRGPDEQFF
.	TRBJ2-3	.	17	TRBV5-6	TGTGCCAGCAGCCCCCGTTTTTCGGGACGTGGCACAGATACGCAGTATTTT	CASSPRFSGRGTDTQYF
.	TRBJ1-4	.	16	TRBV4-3	TGCGCCAGCAGCCAAGATAGTAGGGCAGGGCGGGAAAAACTGTTTTTT	CASSQDSRAGREKLFF
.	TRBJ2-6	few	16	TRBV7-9	TGTGCCAGCAGCACAATCGGGAGCTCTGGGGCCAACGTCCTGACTTTC	CASSTIGSSGANVLTF
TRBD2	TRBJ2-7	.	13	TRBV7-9	TGTGCCAGCAGCTTCCGGGGGGAACTCGAGCAGTACTTC	CASSFRGELEQYF
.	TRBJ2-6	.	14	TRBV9	TGTGCCAGCAGCGTAGGGGCCGGGGCCAACGTCCTGACTTTC	CASSVGAGANVLTF
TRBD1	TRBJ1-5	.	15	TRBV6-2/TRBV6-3	TGTGCCAGCAGTTGGGACAGGGGGCGCAGCCAGCCCCAGCATTTT	CASSWDRGRSQPQHF
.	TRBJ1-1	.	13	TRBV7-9	TGTGCCAGCAGCTTACGCTCGAACACTGAAGCTTTCTTT	CASSLRSNTEAFF
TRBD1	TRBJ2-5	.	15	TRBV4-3	TGCGCCAGCAGCCAACAACAGGGGTATAGGGAGACCCAGTACTTC	CASSQQQGYRETQYF
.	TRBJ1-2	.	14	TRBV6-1	TGTGCCAGCAGTGAAGGTGGGGCGGGCTATGGCTACACCTTC	CASSEGGAGYGYTF
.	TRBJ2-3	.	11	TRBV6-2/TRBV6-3	TGTGCCAGCAGTTATGGGGATACGCAGTATTTT	CASSYGDTQYF
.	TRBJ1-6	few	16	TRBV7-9	TGTGCCAGCAGCTTCGGCAGCAACATAGGGAATTCACCCCTCCACTTT	CASSFGSNIGNSPLHF
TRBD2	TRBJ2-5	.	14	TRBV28	TGTGCCAGCAGTTCCACAGCGGGAGAAGAGACCCAGTACTTC	CASSSTAGEETQYF
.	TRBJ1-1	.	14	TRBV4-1	TGCGCCAGCAGCCCGGGACGGCAGAGCACTGAAGCTTTCTTT	CASSPGRQSTEAFF
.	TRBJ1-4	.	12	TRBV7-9	TGTGCCAGCAGCTGGGTAGGAGAAAAACTGTTTTTT	CASSWVGEKLFF
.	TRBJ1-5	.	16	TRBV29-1	TGCAGCGTTGGCCTCCGGGACCAGAAGAGCAATCAGCCCCAGCATTTT	CSVGLRDQKSNQPQHF
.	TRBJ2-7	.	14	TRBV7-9	TGTGCCAGCAGCTTAGAACAGCCCAGCTACGAGCAGTACTTC	CASSLEQPSYEQYF
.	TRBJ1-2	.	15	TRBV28	TGTGCCAGCAGTTTAGCTCCGGCAGGGAATTATGGCTACACCTTC	CASSLAPAGNYGYTF
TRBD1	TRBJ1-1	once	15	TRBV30	TGTGCCTGGAGCTTTGGGACAGTCATGAACACTGAAGCTTTCTTT	CAWSFGTVMNTEAFF
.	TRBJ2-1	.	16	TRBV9	TGTGCCAGCAGCGTGGGGATTAGACAGGCGGACAATGAGCAGTTCTTC	CASSVGIRQADNEQFF
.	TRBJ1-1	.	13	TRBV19	TGTGCCAGTAGTATAGGGCCGAACACTGAAGCTTTCTTT	CASSIGPNTEAFF
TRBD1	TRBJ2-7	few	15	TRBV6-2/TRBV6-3	TGTGCCAGCAGTTACGGGGACAGCATAACCCACGAGCAGTACTTC	CASSYGDSITHEQYF
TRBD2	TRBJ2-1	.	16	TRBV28	TGTGCCAGCACCCCTAGCGGGAGGAGTTCCTACAATGAGCAGTTCTTC	CASTPSGRSSYNEQFF
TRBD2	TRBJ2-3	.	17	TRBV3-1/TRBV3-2	TGTGCCAGCAGCCCCTTTCGGACTAGCGGGAGCACAGATACGCAGTATTTT	CASSPFRTSGSTDTQYF
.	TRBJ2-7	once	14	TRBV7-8	TGTGCCAGCAGCTTAGGTCATTCAGGGGACGAGCAGTACTTC	CASSLGHSGDEQYF
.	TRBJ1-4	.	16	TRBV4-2	TGTGCCAGCAGCCCTTCCCAGGGACCGTTGGATGAAAAACTGTTTTTT	CASSPSQGPLDEKLFF
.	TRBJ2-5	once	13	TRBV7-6	TGTGCCAGCAGCGGAACGAAACAAGAGACCCAGTACTTC	CASSGTKQETQYF
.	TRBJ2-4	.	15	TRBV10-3	TGTGCCATCAGTGAGTCGGAGGACGCCAAAAACATTCAGTACTTC	CAISESEDAKNIQYF
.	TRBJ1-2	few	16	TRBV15	TGTGCCACCAGCAGAGCTTTATCAGGGGCAGGCGGGGGCTACACCTTC	CATSRALSGAGGGYTF
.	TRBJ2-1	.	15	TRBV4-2	TGTGCCAGCAGCCAGCGATCCGACTCCTACAATGAGCAGTTCTTC	CASSQRSDSYNEQFF
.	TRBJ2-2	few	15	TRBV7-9	TGTGCCAGCAGCTTAATTGGACTACACACCGGGGAGCTGTTTTTT	CASSLIGLHTGELFF
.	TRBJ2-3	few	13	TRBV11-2	TGTGCCAGCAGCGCCGGGGGCACAGATACGCAGTATTTT	CASSAGGTDTQYF
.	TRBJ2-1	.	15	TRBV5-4	TGTGCCAGCAGCCCACCGTCGACGGTCATCGGAGGGCAGTTCTTC	CASSPPSTVIGGQFF
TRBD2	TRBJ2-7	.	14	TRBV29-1	TGCAGCGTTGAGGGACTAGCGGGTGATTACGAGCAGTACTTC	CSVEGLAGDYEQYF
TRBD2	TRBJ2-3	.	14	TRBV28	TGTGCCGGCAAGGTAGCGGGGAGCACAGATACGCAGTATTTT	CAGKVAGSTDTQYF
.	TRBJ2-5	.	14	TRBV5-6	TGTGCCAGCAGCTGGGGGGGCCGCGGGGAGACCCAGTACTTC	CASSWGGRGETQYF
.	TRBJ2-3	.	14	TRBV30	TGTGCCTGGATGATCCAGGGAAGATCAGATACGCAGTATTTT	CAWMIQGRSDTQYF